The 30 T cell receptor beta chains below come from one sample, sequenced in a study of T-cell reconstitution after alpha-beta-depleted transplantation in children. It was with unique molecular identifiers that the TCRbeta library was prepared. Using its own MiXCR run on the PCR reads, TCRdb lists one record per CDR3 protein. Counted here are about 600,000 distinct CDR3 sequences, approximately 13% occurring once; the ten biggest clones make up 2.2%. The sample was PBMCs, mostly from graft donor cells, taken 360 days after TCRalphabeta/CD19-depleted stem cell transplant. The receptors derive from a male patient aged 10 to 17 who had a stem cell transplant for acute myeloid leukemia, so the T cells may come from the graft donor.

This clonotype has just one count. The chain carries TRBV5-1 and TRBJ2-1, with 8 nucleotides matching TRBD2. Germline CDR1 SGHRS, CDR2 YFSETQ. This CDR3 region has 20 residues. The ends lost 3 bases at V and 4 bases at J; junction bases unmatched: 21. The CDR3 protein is CASSSQPPSAAGAKYNEQFF. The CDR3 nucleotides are TGCGCCAGCAGCTCCCAACCCCCTTCTGCAGCGGGAGCGAAATACAATGAGCAGTTCTTC.

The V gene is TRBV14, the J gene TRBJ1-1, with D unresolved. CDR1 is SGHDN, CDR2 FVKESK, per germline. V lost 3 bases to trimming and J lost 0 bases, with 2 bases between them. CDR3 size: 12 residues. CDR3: CASSHVNTEAFF. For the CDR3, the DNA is TGTGCCAGCAGCCACGTGAACACTGAAGCTTTCTTT.

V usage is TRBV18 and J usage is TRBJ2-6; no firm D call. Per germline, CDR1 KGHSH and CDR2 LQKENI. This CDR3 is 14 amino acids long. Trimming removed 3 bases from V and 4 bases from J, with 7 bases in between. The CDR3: CASSPVGGANVLTF. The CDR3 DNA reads TGTGCCAGCTCACCGGTAGGGGGGGCCAACGTCCTGACTTTC.

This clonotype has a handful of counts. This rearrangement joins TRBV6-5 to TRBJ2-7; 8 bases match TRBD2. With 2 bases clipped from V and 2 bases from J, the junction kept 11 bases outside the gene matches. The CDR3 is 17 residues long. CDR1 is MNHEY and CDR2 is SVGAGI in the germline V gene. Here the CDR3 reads CASSYPLTGRVPYEQYF. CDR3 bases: TGTGCCAGCAGTTACCCATTAACCGGGAGGGTACCCTACGAGCAGTACTTC.

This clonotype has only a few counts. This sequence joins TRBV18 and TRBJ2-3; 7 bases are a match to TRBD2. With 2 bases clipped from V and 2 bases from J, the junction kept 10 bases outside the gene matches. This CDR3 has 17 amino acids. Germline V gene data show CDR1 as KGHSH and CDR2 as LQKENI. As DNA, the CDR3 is TGTGCCAGCTCACCATGGGCGGGGCGGGACTACACAGATACGCAGTATTTT. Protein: CASSPWAGRDYTDTQYF.

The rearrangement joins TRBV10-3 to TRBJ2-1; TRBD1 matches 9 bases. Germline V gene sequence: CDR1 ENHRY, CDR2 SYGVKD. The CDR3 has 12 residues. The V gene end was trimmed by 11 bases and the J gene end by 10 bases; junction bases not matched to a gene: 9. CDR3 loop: CAGDRGALEQFF. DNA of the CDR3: TGTGCCGGTGACAGGGGGGCACTCGAGCAGTTCTTC.

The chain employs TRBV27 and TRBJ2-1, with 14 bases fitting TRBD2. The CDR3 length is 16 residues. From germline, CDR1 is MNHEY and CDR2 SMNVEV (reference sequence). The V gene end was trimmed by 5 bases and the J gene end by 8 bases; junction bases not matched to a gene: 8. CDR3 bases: TGTGCCAGCAGTCCCCGACTAGCGGGAGGGCCTGATGAGCAGTTCTTC. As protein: CASSPRLAGGPDEQFF.

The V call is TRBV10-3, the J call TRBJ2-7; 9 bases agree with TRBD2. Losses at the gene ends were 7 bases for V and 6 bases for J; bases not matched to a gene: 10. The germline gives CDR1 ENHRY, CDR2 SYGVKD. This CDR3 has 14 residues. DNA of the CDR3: TGTGCCATCAAGCGGGAGGCCAGTCTTTTCGAGCAGTACTTC. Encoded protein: CAIKREASLFEQYF.

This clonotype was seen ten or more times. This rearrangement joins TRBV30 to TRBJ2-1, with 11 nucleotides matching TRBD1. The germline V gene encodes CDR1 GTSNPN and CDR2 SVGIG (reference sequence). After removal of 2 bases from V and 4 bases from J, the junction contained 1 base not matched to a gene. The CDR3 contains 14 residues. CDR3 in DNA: TGTGCCTGGAGTTGGGACAGGGGGTACAATGAGCAGTTCTTC. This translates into CAWSWDRGYNEQFF.

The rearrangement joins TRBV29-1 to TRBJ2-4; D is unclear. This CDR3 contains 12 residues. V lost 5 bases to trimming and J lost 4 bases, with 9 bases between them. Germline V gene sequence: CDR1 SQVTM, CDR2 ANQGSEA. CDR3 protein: CSVKPTKNIQYF. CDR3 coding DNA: TGCAGCGTTAAACCTACTAAAAACATTCAGTACTTC.

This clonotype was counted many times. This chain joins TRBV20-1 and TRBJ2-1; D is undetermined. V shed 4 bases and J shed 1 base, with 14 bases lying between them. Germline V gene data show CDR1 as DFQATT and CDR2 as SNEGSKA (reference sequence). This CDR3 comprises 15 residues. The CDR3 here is CSATNIVVSYNEQFF. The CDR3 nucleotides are TGCAGTGCTACCAATATTGTAGTGTCCTACAATGAGCAGTTCTTC.

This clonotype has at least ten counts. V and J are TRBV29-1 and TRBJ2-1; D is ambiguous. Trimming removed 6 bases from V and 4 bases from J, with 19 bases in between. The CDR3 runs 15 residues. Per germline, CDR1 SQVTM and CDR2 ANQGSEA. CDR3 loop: CSVSDTGPLYNEQFF. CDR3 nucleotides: TGCAGCGTGAGCGATACTGGCCCCCTTTACAATGAGCAGTTCTTC.

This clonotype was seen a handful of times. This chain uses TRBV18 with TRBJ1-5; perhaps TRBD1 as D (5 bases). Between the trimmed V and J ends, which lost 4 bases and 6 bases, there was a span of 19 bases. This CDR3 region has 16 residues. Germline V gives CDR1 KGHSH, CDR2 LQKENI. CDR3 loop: CASSQKVGVEGQPQHF. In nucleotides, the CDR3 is TGTGCCAGCTCACAAAAAGTAGGGGTAGAGGGTCAGCCCCAGCATTTT.

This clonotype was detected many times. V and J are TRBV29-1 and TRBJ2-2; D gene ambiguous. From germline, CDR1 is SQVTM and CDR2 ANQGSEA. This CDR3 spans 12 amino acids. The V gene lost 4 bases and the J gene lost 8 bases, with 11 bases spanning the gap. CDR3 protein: CSVGDTTGELFF. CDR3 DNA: TGCAGCGTTGGAGACACCACTGGGGAGCTGTTTTTT.

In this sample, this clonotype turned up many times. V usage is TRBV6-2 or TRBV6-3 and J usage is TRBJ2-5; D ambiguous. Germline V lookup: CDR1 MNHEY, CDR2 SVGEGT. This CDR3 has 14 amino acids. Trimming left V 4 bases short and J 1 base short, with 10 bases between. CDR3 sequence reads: CASSSQGLQETQYF. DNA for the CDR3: TGTGCCAGCAGTTCCCAAGGCCTCCAAGAGACCCAGTACTTC.

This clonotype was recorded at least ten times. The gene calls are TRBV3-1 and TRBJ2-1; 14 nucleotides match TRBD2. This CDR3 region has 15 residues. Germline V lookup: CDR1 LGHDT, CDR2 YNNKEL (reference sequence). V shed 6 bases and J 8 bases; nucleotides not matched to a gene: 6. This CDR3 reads CASRGGTSGSYEQFF. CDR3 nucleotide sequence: TGTGCCAGCAGGGGGGGGACTAGCGGGAGCTATGAGCAGTTCTTC.

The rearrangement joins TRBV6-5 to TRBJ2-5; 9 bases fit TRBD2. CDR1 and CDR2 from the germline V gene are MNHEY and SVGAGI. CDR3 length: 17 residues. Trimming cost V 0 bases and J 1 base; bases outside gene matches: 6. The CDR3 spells CASSYSRLLAGQETQYF. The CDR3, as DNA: TGTGCCAGCAGTTACTCGAGACTACTAGCGGGCCAAGAGACCCAGTACTTC.

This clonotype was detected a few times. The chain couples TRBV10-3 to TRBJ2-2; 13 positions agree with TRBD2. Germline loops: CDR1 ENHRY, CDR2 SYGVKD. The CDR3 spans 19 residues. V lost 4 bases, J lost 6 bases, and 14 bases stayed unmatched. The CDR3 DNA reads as TGTGCCATCAGTGTTGGACTAGCGGGAGATATCCAGCAAGCCGGGGAGCTGTTTTTT. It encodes CAISVGLAGDIQQAGELFF.

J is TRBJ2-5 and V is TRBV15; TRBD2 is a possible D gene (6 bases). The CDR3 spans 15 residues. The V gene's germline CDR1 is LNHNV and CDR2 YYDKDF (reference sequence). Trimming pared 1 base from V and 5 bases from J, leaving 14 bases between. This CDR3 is CATSRVPGRWETQYF. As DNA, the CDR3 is TGTGCCACCAGCAGAGTTCCAGGGAGGTGGGAGACCCAGTACTTC.

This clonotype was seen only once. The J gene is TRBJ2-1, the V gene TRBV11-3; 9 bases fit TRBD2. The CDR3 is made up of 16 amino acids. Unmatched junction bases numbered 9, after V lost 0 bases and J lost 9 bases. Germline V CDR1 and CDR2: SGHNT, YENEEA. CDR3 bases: TGTGCCAGCAGCTTAGATGGTGCGGGAGGGCCCATTGAGCAGTTCTTC. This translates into CASSLDGAGGPIEQFF.

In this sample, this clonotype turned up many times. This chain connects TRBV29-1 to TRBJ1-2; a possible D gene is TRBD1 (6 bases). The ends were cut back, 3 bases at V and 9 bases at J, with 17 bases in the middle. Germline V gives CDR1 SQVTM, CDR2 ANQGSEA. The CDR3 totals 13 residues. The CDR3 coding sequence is TGCAGCGTTGACGGCCAGGGGTGGGACAGCTACACCTTC. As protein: CSVDGQGWDSYTF.

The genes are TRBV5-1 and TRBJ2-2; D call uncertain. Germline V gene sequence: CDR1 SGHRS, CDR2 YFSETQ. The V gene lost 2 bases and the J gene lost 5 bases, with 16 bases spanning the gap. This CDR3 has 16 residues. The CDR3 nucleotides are TGCGCCAGCAGCTTTCGGGCTGCGGACGGGACCGGGGAGCTGTTTTTT. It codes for CASSFRAADGTGELFF.

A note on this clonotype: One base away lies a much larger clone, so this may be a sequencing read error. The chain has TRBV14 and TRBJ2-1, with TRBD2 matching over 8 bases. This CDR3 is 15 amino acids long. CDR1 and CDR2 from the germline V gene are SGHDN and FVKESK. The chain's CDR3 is CASSQDASGYNEQSF. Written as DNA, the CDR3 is TGTGCCAGCAGCCAAGATGCTAGCGGGTACAATGAGCAGTCCTTC. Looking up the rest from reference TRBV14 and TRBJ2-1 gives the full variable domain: EAGVTQFPSHSVIEKGQTVTLRCDPISGHDNLYWYRRVMGKEIKFLLHFVKESKQDESGMPNNRFLAERTGGTYSTLKVQPAELEDSGVYFCASSQDASGYNEQSFGPGTRLTVL.

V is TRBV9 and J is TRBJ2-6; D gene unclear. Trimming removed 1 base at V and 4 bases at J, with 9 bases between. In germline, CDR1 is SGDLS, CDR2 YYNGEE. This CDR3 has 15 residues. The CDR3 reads CASSVIGSGANVLTF. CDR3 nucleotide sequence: TGTGCCAGCAGCGTAATAGGGTCCGGGGCCAACGTCCTGACTTTC.

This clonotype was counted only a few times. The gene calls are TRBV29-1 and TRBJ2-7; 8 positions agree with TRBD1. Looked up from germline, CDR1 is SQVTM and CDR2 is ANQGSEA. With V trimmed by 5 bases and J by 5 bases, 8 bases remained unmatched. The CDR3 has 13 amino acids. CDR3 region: CSVRQGALDEQYF. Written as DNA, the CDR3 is TGCAGCGTTAGGCAGGGGGCGCTGGACGAGCAGTACTTC.

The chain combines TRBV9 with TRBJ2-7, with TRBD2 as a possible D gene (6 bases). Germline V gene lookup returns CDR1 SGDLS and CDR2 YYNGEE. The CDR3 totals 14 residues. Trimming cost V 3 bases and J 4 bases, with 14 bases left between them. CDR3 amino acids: CASSEEGVEYEQYF. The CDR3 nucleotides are TGTGCCAGCAGCGAGGAGGGAGTGGAGTACGAGCAGTACTTC. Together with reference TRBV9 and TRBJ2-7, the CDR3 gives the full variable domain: DSGVTQTPKHLITATGQRVTLRCSPRSGDLSVYWYQQSLDQGLQFLIQYYNGEERAKGNILERFSAQQFPDLHSELNLSSLELGDSALYFCASSEEGVEYEQYFGPGTRLTVT.

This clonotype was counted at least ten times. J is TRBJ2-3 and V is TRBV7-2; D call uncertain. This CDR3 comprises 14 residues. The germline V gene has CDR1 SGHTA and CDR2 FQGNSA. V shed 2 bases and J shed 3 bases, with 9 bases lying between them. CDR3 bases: TGTGCCAGCAGCTTAAGGCGGATAACAGATACGCAGTATTTT. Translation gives CASSLRRITDTQYF.

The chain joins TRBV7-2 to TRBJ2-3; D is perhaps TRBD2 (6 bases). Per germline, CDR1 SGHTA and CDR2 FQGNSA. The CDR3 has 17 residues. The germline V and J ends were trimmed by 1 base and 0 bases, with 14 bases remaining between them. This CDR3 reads CASSLGVRDGSTDTQYF. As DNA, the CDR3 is TGTGCCAGCAGCTTAGGGGTGCGGGACGGAAGCACAGATACGCAGTATTTT.

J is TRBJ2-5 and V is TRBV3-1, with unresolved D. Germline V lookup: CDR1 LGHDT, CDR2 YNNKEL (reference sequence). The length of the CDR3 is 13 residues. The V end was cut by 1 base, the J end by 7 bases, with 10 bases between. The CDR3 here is CASSQAPVATQYF. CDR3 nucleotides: TGTGCCAGCAGCCAAGCCCCCGTCGCGACCCAGTACTTC.

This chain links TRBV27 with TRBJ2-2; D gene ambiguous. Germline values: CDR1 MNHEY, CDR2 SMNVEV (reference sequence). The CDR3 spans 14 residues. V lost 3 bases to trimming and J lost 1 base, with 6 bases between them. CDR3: CASSFTENTGELFF. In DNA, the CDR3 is TGTGCCAGCAGTTTTACAGAGAACACCGGGGAGCTGTTTTTT.